A selection of T cell receptor beta chains follows, all from one sample in a study of CD8 T cells in Susac syndrome. TCRdb reprocessed the immunoSEQ multiplex PCR reads with MiXCR, giving one entry per CDR3 protein. The data show roughly 170,000 distinct CDR3 sequences, 85% to 95% seen once. The specimen was CD4+ T cells from PBMCs. Receptors were obtained from a human donor with multiple sclerosis. Each CDR3 is given with its conserved first and last residue. The D gene is left open where the match is weak. Size is stated for part of the rows, as once, few or many counts, or as a class when the clone is expanded.

d_call: -
j_call: TRBJ1-3
v_call: TRBV29-1
clone_size: -
cdr3_aa: CSVWPQGFGNTIYF
cdr3_nt: TGCAGCGTTTGGCCGCAGGGATTCGGAAACACCATATATTTT

d_call: -
j_call: TRBJ2-5
v_call: TRBV3-1
clone_size: -
cdr3_aa: CASSQVSGTFEETQYF
cdr3_nt: TGTGCCAGCAGCCAAGTAAGCGGAACTTTTGAAGAGACCCAGTACTTC

d_call: -
j_call: TRBJ2-3
v_call: TRBV28
clone_size: -
cdr3_aa: CASSLPPQQDTQYF
cdr3_nt: TGTGCCAGCAGTTTACCCCCCCAGCAGGATACGCAGTATTTT

d_call: -
j_call: TRBJ2-5
v_call: TRBV28
clone_size: -
cdr3_aa: CASSLGQNQETQYF
cdr3_nt: TGTGCCAGCAGTTTAGGGCAGAACCAAGAGACCCAGTACTTC

d_call: TRBD2
j_call: TRBJ2-3
v_call: TRBV6-9
clone_size: -
cdr3_aa: CASSYFGGAGTDTQYF
cdr3_nt: TGTGCCAGCAGTTATTTCGGGGGGGCTGGCACAGATACGCAGTATTTT

d_call: -
j_call: TRBJ2-7
v_call: TRBV23-1
clone_size: -
cdr3_aa: CASSQSRQGSSYEQYF
cdr3_nt: TGCGCCAGCAGTCAATCTCGGCAGGGGAGTTCCTACGAGCAGTACTTC

d_call: -
j_call: TRBJ1-2
v_call: TRBV19
clone_size: few
cdr3_aa: CASTWGGYGYTF
cdr3_nt: TGTGCCAGTACGTGGGGAGGCTATGGCTACACCTTC

d_call: -
j_call: TRBJ1-2
v_call: TRBV29-1
clone_size: -
cdr3_aa: CSAVTGRRNYGYTF
cdr3_nt: TGCAGCGCCGTCACAGGGAGGAGGAACTATGGCTACACCTTC

d_call: -
j_call: TRBJ2-3
v_call: TRBV7-6
clone_size: -
cdr3_aa: CASSFSLSTDTQYF
cdr3_nt: TGTGCCAGCAGCTTTTCGCTTAGCACAGATACGCAGTATTTT

d_call: -
j_call: TRBJ1-1
v_call: TRBV7-3
clone_size: -
cdr3_aa: CASSLRTGLNTEAFF
cdr3_nt: TGTGCCAGCAGCTTACGTACAGGTCTGAACACTGAAGCTTTCTTT

d_call: -
j_call: TRBJ2-7
v_call: TRBV25-1
clone_size: -
cdr3_aa: CASAVGGEQYF
cdr3_nt: TGTGCCAGCGCCGTGGGTGGGGAGCAGTACTTC

d_call: -
j_call: TRBJ1-2
v_call: TRBV5-4
clone_size: -
cdr3_aa: CASSLAGTGGYTF
cdr3_nt: TGTGCCAGCAGCTTAGCGGGGACCGGTGGCTACACCTTC

d_call: TRBD1
j_call: TRBJ2-1
v_call: TRBV11-2
clone_size: -
cdr3_aa: CASSFVTGGRNEQFF
cdr3_nt: TGTGCCAGCAGCTTTGTGACAGGGGGCCGTAACGAGCAGTTCTTC

d_call: TRBD2
j_call: TRBJ2-7
v_call: TRBV5-1
clone_size: -
cdr3_aa: CASSLDSGRPYEQYF
cdr3_nt: TGCGCCAGCAGCTTGGATAGCGGGAGGCCCTACGAGCAGTACTTC

d_call: -
j_call: TRBJ2-7
v_call: TRBV12-3/TRBV12-4
clone_size: -
cdr3_aa: CASSRDRPPYEQYF
cdr3_nt: TGTGCCAGCAGTCGAGACAGGCCCCCCTACGAGCAGTACTTC

d_call: -
j_call: TRBJ1-1
v_call: TRBV14
clone_size: -
cdr3_aa: CASSLRSGNTEAFF
cdr3_nt: TGTGCCAGCAGCCTCCGGAGTGGGAACACTGAAGCTTTCTTT

d_call: TRBD2
j_call: TRBJ2-1
v_call: TRBV24-1
clone_size: once
cdr3_aa: CATSDASGSVEQFF
cdr3_nt: TGTGCCACCAGTGACGCTAGCGGGAGTGTTGAGCAGTTCTTC

d_call: TRBD2
j_call: TRBJ2-3
v_call: TRBV20-1
clone_size: -
cdr3_aa: CSARDPSGREDTQYF
cdr3_nt: TGCAGTGCTAGAGATCCTAGCGGGAGGGAAGATACGCAGTATTTT

d_call: TRBD2
j_call: TRBJ2-2
v_call: TRBV11-3
clone_size: -
cdr3_aa: CASSLDQGGSAHTGELFF
cdr3_nt: TGTGCCAGCAGCTTAGATCAGGGCGGGAGCGCTCACACCGGGGAGCTGTTTTTT

d_call: TRBD1
j_call: TRBJ1-2
v_call: TRBV28
clone_size: -
cdr3_aa: CATQGQGNYGYTF
cdr3_nt: TGTGCCACCCAGGGACAGGGGAACTATGGCTACACCTTC

d_call: TRBD1
j_call: TRBJ1-5
v_call: TRBV12-3/TRBV12-4
clone_size: -
cdr3_aa: CASSRTGMEQPQHF
cdr3_nt: TGTGCCAGCAGTCGGACAGGGATGGAACAGCCCCAGCATTTT

d_call: TRBD2
j_call: TRBJ2-1
v_call: TRBV6-2/TRBV6-3
clone_size: once
cdr3_aa: CASNRLAGAGNEQFF
cdr3_nt: TGTGCCAGCAACCGACTAGCGGGAGCTGGTAATGAGCAGTTCTTC

d_call: TRBD1
j_call: TRBJ1-2
v_call: TRBV7-2
clone_size: -
cdr3_aa: CASSQDRLGYTF
cdr3_nt: TGTGCCAGCAGCCAGGACAGGCTGGGCTACACCTTC

d_call: TRBD2
j_call: TRBJ2-1
v_call: TRBV24-1
clone_size: -
cdr3_aa: CATSDFGTSGPVEQFF
cdr3_nt: TGTGCCACCAGTGATTTCGGGACTAGCGGACCTGTGGAGCAGTTCTTC

d_call: -
j_call: TRBJ2-7
v_call: TRBV18
clone_size: -
cdr3_aa: CASSPGPGGEQYF
cdr3_nt: TGTGCCAGCTCACCAGGACCCGGTGGAGAGCAGTACTTC

d_call: -
j_call: TRBJ1-3
v_call: TRBV7-9
clone_size: -
cdr3_aa: CASSSQGTGNTIYF
cdr3_nt: TGTGCCAGCAGCTCACAGGGAACTGGAAACACCATATATTTT

d_call: -
j_call: TRBJ1-5
v_call: TRBV6-6
clone_size: -
cdr3_aa: CASSNRVNQPQHF
cdr3_nt: TGTGCCAGCAGTAACCGGGTCAATCAGCCCCAGCATTTT

d_call: TRBD2
j_call: TRBJ2-7
v_call: TRBV30
clone_size: once
cdr3_aa: CAWRTSGRYEQYF
cdr3_nt: TGTGCCTGGAGGACTAGCGGGAGGTACGAGCAGTACTTC

d_call: -
j_call: TRBJ1-2
v_call: TRBV19
clone_size: -
cdr3_aa: CASSAGTWYGYTF
cdr3_nt: TGTGCCAGTAGCGCAGGGACCTGGTATGGCTACACCTTC

d_call: -
j_call: TRBJ1-2
v_call: TRBV3-1
clone_size: once
cdr3_aa: CASSQAVRAGYTF
cdr3_nt: TGTGCCAGCAGCCAAGCAGTCAGGGCTGGCTACACCTTC

d_call: TRBD2
j_call: TRBJ2-1
v_call: TRBV10-3
clone_size: -
cdr3_aa: CAISESFLAGGGYNEQFF
cdr3_nt: TGTGCCATCAGTGAGTCGTTCCTGGCGGGAGGCGGGTACAATGAGCAGTTCTTC

d_call: -
j_call: TRBJ2-7
v_call: TRBV18
clone_size: -
cdr3_aa: CASSLQRDNLKQYF
cdr3_nt: TGTGCCAGCTCACTCCAGCGGGACAACCTAAAGCAGTACTTC

d_call: -
j_call: TRBJ2-7
v_call: TRBV14
clone_size: once
cdr3_aa: CASSPQSYEQYF
cdr3_nt: TGTGCCAGCAGCCCACAGAGCTACGAGCAGTACTTC

d_call: -
j_call: TRBJ1-2
v_call: TRBV7-2
clone_size: -
cdr3_aa: CASSLASVRDQDDYGYTF
cdr3_nt: TGTGCCAGCAGCTTAGCCTCGGTAAGGGACCAGGACGACTATGGCTACACCTTC

d_call: TRBD1
j_call: TRBJ2-2
v_call: TRBV19
clone_size: -
cdr3_aa: CASSRHRTGGNTGELFF
cdr3_nt: TGTGCCAGTAGCAGACACCGGACAGGGGGCAACACCGGGGAGCTGTTTTTT

d_call: -
j_call: TRBJ2-3
v_call: TRBV4-3
clone_size: -
cdr3_aa: CASSQGRPGTDTQYF
cdr3_nt: TGCGCCAGCAGCCAAGGGAGACCTGGCACAGATACGCAGTATTTT

d_call: TRBD1
j_call: TRBJ1-4
v_call: TRBV2
clone_size: -
cdr3_aa: CASTLQGADEKLFF
cdr3_nt: TGTGCCAGCACATTACAGGGGGCGGATGAAAAACTGTTTTTT

d_call: -
j_call: TRBJ2-3
v_call: TRBV5-8
clone_size: -
cdr3_aa: CASTLRGADTQYF
cdr3_nt: TGTGCCAGCACCCTCCGTGGGGCAGATACGCAGTATTTT

d_call: -
j_call: TRBJ1-2
v_call: TRBV27
clone_size: -
cdr3_aa: CASRQGGTGYDYGYTF
cdr3_nt: TGTGCCAGCCGCCAGGGAGGAACCGGCTATGACTATGGCTACACCTTC

d_call: TRBD2
j_call: TRBJ2-2
v_call: TRBV28
clone_size: -
cdr3_aa: CAGGGGGELFF
cdr3_nt: TGTGCCGGCGGGGGTGGCGGGGAGCTGTTTTTT

d_call: -
j_call: TRBJ2-7
v_call: TRBV28
clone_size: once
cdr3_aa: CASSLRPPGFYEQYF
cdr3_nt: TGTGCCAGCAGTTTGAGGCCTCCAGGGTTCTACGAGCAGTACTTC

d_call: TRBD2
j_call: TRBJ2-1
v_call: TRBV30
clone_size: -
cdr3_aa: CAWSPTGRVSSYNEQFF
cdr3_nt: TGTGCCTGGAGTCCTACGGGGAGGGTCAGCTCCTACAATGAGCAGTTCTTC

d_call: -
j_call: TRBJ2-1
v_call: TRBV29-1
clone_size: -
cdr3_aa: CSVEVSGGNEQFF
cdr3_nt: TGCAGCGTTGAAGTGAGTGGCGGGAATGAGCAGTTCTTC

d_call: -
j_call: TRBJ2-5
v_call: TRBV6-5
clone_size: -
cdr3_aa: CASRNAGGETQYF
cdr3_nt: TGTGCCAGCAGAAACGCCGGGGGTGAGACCCAGTACTTC

d_call: -
j_call: TRBJ2-5
v_call: TRBV29-1
clone_size: once
cdr3_aa: CSVRGGTQYF
cdr3_nt: TGCAGCGTTAGAGGCGGGACCCAGTACTTC

d_call: TRBD2
j_call: TRBJ2-1
v_call: TRBV20-1
clone_size: -
cdr3_aa: CSARIPGLGPNEQFF
cdr3_nt: TGCAGTGCTAGAATCCCGGGACTAGGTCCCAATGAGCAGTTCTTC

d_call: -
j_call: TRBJ2-7
v_call: TRBV11-3
clone_size: few
cdr3_aa: CASSPHISEAYYEQYF
cdr3_nt: TGTGCCAGCAGCCCCCATATTTCTGAAGCCTACTACGAGCAGTACTTC

d_call: -
j_call: TRBJ2-2
v_call: TRBV30
clone_size: -
cdr3_aa: CAWRWLSGELFF
cdr3_nt: TGTGCCTGGAGGTGGCTGTCCGGGGAGCTGTTTTTT

d_call: -
j_call: TRBJ1-2
v_call: TRBV4-1
clone_size: -
cdr3_aa: CASSQNWGGQEGYTF
cdr3_nt: TGCGCCAGCAGCCAAAACTGGGGAGGACAAGAAGGCTACACCTTC

d_call: -
j_call: TRBJ1-4
v_call: TRBV7-9
clone_size: -
cdr3_aa: CASSFYEIGLREKLFF
cdr3_nt: TGTGCCAGCAGCTTTTACGAGATCGGTTTGAGGGAAAAACTGTTTTTT

d_call: -
j_call: TRBJ1-1
v_call: TRBV20-1
clone_size: -
cdr3_aa: CSARVGGGGITEAFF
cdr3_nt: TGCAGTGCTAGAGTCGGGGGAGGGGGTATCACTGAAGCTTTCTTT

d_call: -
j_call: TRBJ2-2
v_call: TRBV2
clone_size: -
cdr3_aa: CASSATARLFF
cdr3_nt: TGTGCCAGCAGTGCTACCGCAAGGCTGTTTTTT

d_call: -
j_call: TRBJ1-1
v_call: TRBV30
clone_size: -
cdr3_aa: CAWRAPGAGEAFF
cdr3_nt: TGTGCCTGGAGAGCCCCGGGCGCTGGTGAAGCTTTCTTT

d_call: TRBD2
j_call: TRBJ2-1
v_call: TRBV25-1
clone_size: -
cdr3_aa: CASAIGGARNEQFF
cdr3_nt: TGTGCCAGCGCCATCGGGGGGGCAAGGAATGAGCAGTTCTTC

d_call: -
j_call: TRBJ1-1
v_call: TRBV5-4
clone_size: -
cdr3_aa: CASSLQLSGYTEAFF
cdr3_nt: TGTGCCAGCAGCTTACAGCTCTCGGGGTACACTGAAGCTTTCTTT